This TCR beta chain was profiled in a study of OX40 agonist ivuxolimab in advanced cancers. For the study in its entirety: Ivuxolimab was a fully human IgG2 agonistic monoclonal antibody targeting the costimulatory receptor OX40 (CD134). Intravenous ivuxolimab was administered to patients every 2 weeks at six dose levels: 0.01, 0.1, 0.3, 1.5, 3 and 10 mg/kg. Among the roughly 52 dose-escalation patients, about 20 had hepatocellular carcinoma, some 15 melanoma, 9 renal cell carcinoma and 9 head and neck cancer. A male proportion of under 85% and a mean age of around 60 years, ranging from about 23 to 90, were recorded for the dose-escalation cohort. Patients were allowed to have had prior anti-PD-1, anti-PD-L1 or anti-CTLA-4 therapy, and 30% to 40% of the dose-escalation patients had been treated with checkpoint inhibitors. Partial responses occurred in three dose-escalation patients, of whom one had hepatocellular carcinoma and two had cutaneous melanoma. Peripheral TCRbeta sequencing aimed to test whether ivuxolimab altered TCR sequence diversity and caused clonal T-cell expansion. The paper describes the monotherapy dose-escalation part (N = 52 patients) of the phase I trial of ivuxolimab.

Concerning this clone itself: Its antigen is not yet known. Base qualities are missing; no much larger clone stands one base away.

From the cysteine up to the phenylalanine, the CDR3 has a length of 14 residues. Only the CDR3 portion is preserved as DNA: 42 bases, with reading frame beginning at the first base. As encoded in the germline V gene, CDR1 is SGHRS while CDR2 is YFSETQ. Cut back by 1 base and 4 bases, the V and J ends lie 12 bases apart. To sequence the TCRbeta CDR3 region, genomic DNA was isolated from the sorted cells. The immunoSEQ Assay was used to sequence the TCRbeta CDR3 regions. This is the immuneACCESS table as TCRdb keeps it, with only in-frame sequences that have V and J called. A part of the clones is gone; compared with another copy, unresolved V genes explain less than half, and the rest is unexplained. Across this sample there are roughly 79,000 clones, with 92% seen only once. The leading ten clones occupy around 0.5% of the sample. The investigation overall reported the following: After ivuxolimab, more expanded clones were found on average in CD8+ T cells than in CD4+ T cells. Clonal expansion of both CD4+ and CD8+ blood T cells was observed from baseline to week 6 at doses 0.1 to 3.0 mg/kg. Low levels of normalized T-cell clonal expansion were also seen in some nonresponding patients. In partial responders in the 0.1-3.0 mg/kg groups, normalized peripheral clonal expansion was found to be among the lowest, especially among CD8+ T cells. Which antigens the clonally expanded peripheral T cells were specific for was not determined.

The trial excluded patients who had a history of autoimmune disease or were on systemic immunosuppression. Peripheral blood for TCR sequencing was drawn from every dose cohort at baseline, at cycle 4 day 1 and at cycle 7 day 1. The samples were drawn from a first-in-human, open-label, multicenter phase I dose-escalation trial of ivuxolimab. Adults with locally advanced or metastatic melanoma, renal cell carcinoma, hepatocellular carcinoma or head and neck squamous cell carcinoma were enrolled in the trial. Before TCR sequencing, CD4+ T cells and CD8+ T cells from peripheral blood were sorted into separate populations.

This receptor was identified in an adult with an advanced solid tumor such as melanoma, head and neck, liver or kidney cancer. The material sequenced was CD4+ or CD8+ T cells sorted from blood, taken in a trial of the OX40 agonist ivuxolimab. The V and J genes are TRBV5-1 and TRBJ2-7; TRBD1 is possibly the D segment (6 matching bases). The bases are TGCGCCAGCAGCTTGAGGCAGGGGCTATACGAGCAGTACTTC. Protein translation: CASSLRQGLYEQYF.